Shown below are 5 T cell receptor beta chains from a single sample sequenced in a study of spatial heterogeneity in lung cancer. A single record per CDR3 protein comes from TCRdb applying MiXCR to the 5' RACE reads. The profile shows around 48,000 distinct CDR3 sequences, roughly 5% of them singletons. Stated time point: sample taken at primary tumor resection. The authors sequenced whole RNA from tumor, nontumor lung or frozen PBMC without sorting. The sample was PBMCs, taken at surgery. Receptor source: a male donor with early-stage non-small cell lung cancer.

This clonotype was counted ten times or more. The V and J genes are TRBV9 and TRBJ2-1, with D possibly TRBD1 on 6 matching bases. CDR3 size: 16 residues. Trimming stripped 10 bases from V and 2 bases from J, with 22 bases between. Germline lookup yields CDR1 SGDLS and CDR2 YYNGEE. The CDR3 protein is CALRNGTTPTYNEQFF. The CDR3 coding sequence is TGTGCCCTCCGAAACGGGACAACCCCCACCTACAATGAGCAGTTCTTC.

This clonotype was counted a few times. V and J are TRBV3-1 and TRBJ1-1; 10 positions match TRBD1. The V segment lost 7 bases and the J segment 8 bases; nucleotides outside the gene matches: 7. The CDR3 runs to 13 residues. Germline-derived CDR1 and CDR2 are LGHDT and YNNKEL (reference sequence). The CDR3 reads CASIPTGGSEAFF. The CDR3 region has the DNA TGTGCCAGCATCCCGACAGGGGGCTCGGAAGCTTTCTTT.

This clonotype came up many times. The chain recombines TRBV2 with TRBJ2-7; 9 bases map to TRBD1. V lost 5 bases to trimming and J lost 0 bases; unmatched junction nucleotides: 14. The CDR3 spans 18 residues. Per the germline V gene, CDR1 is SNHLY and CDR2 is FYNNEI. CDR3 sequence: CASSSTRDRATSSYEQYF. The CDR3 coding sequence is TGTGCCAGCAGTTCGACCCGGGACAGGGCAACCAGCTCCTACGAGCAGTACTTC.

This clonotype was picked up many times. The chain combines TRBV27 with TRBJ1-1, with D possibly being TRBD1 (6 bases). The CDR3 is 15 amino acids. The germline CDR1 and CDR2 sequences are MNHEY and SMNVEV (reference sequence). Trimming removed 9 bases from V and 4 bases from J, with 21 bases in between. In DNA form, the CDR3 reads TGTGCCAGTACTCCAAGACTCACAGGGCGCACTGAAGCTTTCTTT. Translation: CASTPRLTGRTEAFF.

The chain combines TRBV5-6 with TRBJ2-3, with TRBD2 identical over 11 bases. V trimming: 1 base; J trimming: 0 bases; junction bases outside the gene matches: 13. The length of the CDR3 is 20 residues. Germline V gives CDR1 SGHDT, CDR2 YYEEEE. This CDR3 reads CASSLWRQGTSGSSTDTQYF. DNA of the CDR3: TGTGCCAGCAGCTTGTGGCGTCAGGGCACTAGCGGGAGCAGCACAGATACGCAGTATTTT.